These T cell receptor beta chains were read from a single sample in a study of blood T cell repertoires in COVID-19. Assay used: immunoSEQ multiplex PCR; TCRdb lists only in-frame clones, some missing. The sample carries 100,000 to 150,000 clones, more than 75% recorded once. The specimen sequenced was peripheral blood. The receptors here all came from a man aged 50 or older with active COVID-19. CDR3s include the opening cysteine and the closing phenylalanine or tryptophan.

cdr3_length: 12; j_call: TRBJ2-7; v_call: TRBV7-9; cdr3_aa: CASSFTRYEQYF
cdr3_length: 15; j_call: TRBJ1-6; v_call: TRBV6-5; cdr3_aa: CASGLGGKSNSPLHF
cdr3_length: 15; j_call: TRBJ2-1; v_call: TRBV7-8; cdr3_aa: CASSLTSGLYNEQFF
cdr3_length: 17; j_call: TRBJ1-3; v_call: TRBV4-2; cdr3_aa: CASSQDSPNAKGNTIYF
cdr3_length: 13; j_call: TRBJ1-2; v_call: TRBV6-5; cdr3_aa: CASRTDPSYGYTF
cdr3_length: 16; j_call: TRBJ2-1; v_call: TRBV19; cdr3_aa: CASINRKSGGAHEQFF
cdr3_length: 18; j_call: TRBJ2-1; v_call: TRBV4-3; cdr3_aa: CASSQFRQGLSSYNEQFF
cdr3_length: 10; j_call: TRBJ2-3; v_call: TRBV12-3/TRBV12-4; cdr3_aa: CANPGVSQYF
cdr3_length: 15; j_call: TRBJ1-3; v_call: TRBV23-1; cdr3_aa: CASSQGATSGNTIYF
cdr3_length: 14; j_call: TRBJ2-3; v_call: TRBV5-1; cdr3_aa: CASDGTSSTDTQYF
cdr3_length: 14; j_call: TRBJ2-7; v_call: TRBV11-1; cdr3_aa: CASSLVGESYEQYF
cdr3_length: 13; j_call: TRBJ1-1; v_call: TRBV29-1; cdr3_aa: CSVSGTGRTEAFF
cdr3_length: 14; j_call: TRBJ2-7; v_call: TRBV7-9; cdr3_aa: CASSTRDFPYEQYF
cdr3_length: 16; j_call: TRBJ1-2; v_call: TRBV7-2; cdr3_aa: CASSLAGQGSNYGYTF
cdr3_length: 18; j_call: TRBJ2-1; v_call: TRBV29-1; cdr3_aa: CSVGGGGSGGPPYNEQFF
cdr3_length: 14; j_call: TRBJ1-5; v_call: TRBV15; cdr3_aa: CATGTPYSNQPQHF
cdr3_length: 15; j_call: TRBJ1-6; v_call: TRBV5-8; cdr3_aa: CASSLGPRGLSPLHF
cdr3_length: 15; j_call: TRBJ2-5; v_call: TRBV21-1; cdr3_aa: CASSQLQGTPETQYF
cdr3_length: 12; j_call: TRBJ2-1; v_call: TRBV7-9; cdr3_aa: CASSLLAGGQFF
cdr3_length: 14; j_call: TRBJ2-7; v_call: TRBV6-5; cdr3_aa: CASSYNDRGYEQYF
cdr3_length: 14; j_call: TRBJ1-6; v_call: TRBV7-9; cdr3_aa: CASSTGQGDSPLHF
cdr3_length: 15; j_call: TRBJ2-2; v_call: TRBV13; cdr3_aa: CASSSGGKIAGELFF
cdr3_length: 13; j_call: TRBJ2-3; v_call: TRBV3-1/TRBV3-2; cdr3_aa: CASRAGGTDTQYF
cdr3_length: 15; j_call: TRBJ1-1; v_call: TRBV30; cdr3_aa: CAWSVGQAGRTEAFF
cdr3_length: 15; j_call: TRBJ1-1; v_call: TRBV2; cdr3_aa: CASSESVVRGNEAFF
cdr3_length: 15; j_call: TRBJ1-1; v_call: TRBV19; cdr3_aa: CASLYRDTPLGEAFF
cdr3_length: 15; j_call: TRBJ2-6; v_call: TRBV9; cdr3_aa: CASSVGQGRANVLTF
cdr3_length: 16; j_call: TRBJ2-4; v_call: TRBV11-3; cdr3_aa: CASSLTSGGTKNIQYF
cdr3_length: 20; j_call: TRBJ2-1; v_call: TRBV15; cdr3_aa: CATSRDDGTTGGLLSNEQFF
cdr3_length: 13; j_call: TRBJ1-4; v_call: TRBV19; cdr3_aa: CASSMVRGEKLFF